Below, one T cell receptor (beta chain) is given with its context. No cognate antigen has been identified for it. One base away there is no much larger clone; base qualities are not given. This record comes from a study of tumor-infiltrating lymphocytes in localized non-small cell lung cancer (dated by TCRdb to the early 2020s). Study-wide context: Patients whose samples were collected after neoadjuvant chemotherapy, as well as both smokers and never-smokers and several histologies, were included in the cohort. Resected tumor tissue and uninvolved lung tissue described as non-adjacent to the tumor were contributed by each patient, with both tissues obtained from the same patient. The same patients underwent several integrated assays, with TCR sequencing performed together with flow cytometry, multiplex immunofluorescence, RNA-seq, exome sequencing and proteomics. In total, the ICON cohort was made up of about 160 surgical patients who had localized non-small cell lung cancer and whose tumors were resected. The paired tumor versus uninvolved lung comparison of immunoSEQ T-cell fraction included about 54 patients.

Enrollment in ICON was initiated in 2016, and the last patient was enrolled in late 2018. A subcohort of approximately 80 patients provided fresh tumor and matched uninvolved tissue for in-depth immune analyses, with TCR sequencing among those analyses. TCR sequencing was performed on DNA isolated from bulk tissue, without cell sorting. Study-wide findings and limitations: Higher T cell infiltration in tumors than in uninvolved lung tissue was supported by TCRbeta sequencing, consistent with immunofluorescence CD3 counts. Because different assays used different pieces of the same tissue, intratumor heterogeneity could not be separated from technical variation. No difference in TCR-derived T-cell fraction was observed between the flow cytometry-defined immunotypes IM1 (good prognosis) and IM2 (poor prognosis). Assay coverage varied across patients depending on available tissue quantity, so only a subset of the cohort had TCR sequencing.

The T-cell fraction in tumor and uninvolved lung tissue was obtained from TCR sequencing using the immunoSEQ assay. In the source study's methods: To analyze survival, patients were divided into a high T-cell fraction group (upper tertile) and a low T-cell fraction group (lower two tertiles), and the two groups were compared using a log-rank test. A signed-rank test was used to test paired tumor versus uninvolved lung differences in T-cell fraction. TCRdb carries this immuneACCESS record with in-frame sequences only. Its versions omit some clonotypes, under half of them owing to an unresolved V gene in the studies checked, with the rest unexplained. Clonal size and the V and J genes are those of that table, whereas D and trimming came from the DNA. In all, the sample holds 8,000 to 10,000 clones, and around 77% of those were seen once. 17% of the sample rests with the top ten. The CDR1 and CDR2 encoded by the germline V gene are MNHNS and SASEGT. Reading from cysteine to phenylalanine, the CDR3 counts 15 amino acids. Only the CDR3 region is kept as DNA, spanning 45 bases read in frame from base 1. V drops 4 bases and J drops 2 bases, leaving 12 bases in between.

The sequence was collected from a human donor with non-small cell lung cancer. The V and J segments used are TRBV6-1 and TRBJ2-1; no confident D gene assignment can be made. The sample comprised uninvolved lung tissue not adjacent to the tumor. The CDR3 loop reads CASSVGGPTYNEQFF. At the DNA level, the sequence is TGTGCCAGCAGTGTTGGCGGTCCAACCTACAATGAGCAGTTCTTC.